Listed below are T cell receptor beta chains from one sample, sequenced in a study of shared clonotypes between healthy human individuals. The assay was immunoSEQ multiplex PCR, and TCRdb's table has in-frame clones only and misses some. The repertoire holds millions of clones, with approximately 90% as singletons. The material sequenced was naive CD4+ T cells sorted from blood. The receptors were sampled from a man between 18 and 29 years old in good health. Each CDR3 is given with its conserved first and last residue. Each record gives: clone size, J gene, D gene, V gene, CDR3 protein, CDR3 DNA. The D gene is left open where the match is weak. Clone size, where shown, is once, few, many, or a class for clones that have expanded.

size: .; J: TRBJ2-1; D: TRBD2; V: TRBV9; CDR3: CASSVRTSGIIPPGNEQFF; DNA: TGTGCCAGCAGCGTAAGGACTAGCGGGATTATCCCCCCCGGCAATGAGCAGTTCTTC
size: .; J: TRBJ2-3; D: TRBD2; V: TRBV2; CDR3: CASRTSRTDTQYF; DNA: TGTGCCAGCAGGACTAGCAGAACAGATACGCAGTATTTT
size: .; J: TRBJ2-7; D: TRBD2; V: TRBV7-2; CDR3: CASSLGREAYEQYF; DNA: TGTGCCAGCAGCCTCGGGCGGGAGGCCTACGAGCAGTACTTC
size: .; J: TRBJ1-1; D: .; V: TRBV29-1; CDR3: CSVRDGQNTEAFF; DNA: TGCAGCGTGCGCGACGGACAGAACACTGAAGCTTTCTTT
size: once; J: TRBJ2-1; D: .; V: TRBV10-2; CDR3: CASSEHGSSYNEQFF; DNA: TGCGCCAGCAGTGAGCACGGGAGCTCCTACAATGAGCAGTTCTTC
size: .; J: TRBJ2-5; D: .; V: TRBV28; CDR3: CASSRSGTGVAFGETQYF; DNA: TGTGCCAGCAGCCGATCGGGGACGGGGGTCGCGTTTGGAGAGACCCAGTACTTC
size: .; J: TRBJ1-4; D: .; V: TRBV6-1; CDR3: CASSEGRIGKLFF; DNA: TGTGCCAGCAGTGAAGGGAGGATCGGAAAACTGTTTTTT
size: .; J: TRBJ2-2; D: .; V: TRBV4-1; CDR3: CASSLPNTGELFF; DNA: TGCGCCAGCAGCCTTCCGAACACCGGGGAGCTGTTTTTT
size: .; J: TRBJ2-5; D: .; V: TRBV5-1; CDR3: CASERGTRRETQYF; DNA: TGCGCCAGCGAAAGGGGCACCCGCCGAGAGACCCAGTACTTC
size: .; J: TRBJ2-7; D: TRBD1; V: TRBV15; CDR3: CATSRILQGAYEQYF; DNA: TGTGCCACCAGCAGAATTTTACAGGGGGCGTACGAGCAGTACTTC
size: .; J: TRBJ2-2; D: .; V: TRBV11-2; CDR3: CASSLGGGRVERELFF; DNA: TGTGCCAGCAGCTTAGGAGGTGGTCGGGTGGAAAGGGAGCTGTTTTTT
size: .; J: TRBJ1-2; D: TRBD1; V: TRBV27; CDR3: CASSLDRGSAGYTF; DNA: TGTGCCAGCAGCCTGGACAGGGGGTCCGCTGGCTACACCTTC
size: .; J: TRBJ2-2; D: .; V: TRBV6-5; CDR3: CASSRKTGELFF; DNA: TGTGCCAGCAGCCGAAAGACCGGGGAGCTGTTTTTT
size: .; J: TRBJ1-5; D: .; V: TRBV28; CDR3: CASTPGDQPQHF; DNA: TGTGCCAGCACCCCAGGGGATCAGCCCCAGCATTTT
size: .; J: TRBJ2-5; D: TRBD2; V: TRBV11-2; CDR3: CASSSGAGEETQYF; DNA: TGTGCCAGCAGCTCAGGAGCGGGGGAAGAGACCCAGTACTTC
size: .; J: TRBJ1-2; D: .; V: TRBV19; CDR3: CASIPGLALRGNYGYTF; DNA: TGTGCCAGTATCCCAGGGTTGGCCCTCCGAGGTAACTATGGCTACACCTTC
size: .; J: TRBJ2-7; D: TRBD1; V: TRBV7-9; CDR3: CASSVGQVHEQYF; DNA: TGTGCCAGCAGCGTCGGACAGGTCCACGAGCAGTACTTC
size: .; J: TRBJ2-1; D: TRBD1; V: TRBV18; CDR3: CASSPGTGGSYNEQFF; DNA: TGTGCCAGCTCACCAGGGACAGGGGGTTCCTACAATGAGCAGTTCTTC
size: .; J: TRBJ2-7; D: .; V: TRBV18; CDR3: CASSPSGVSSYEQYF; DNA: TGTGCCAGCTCACCAAGCGGAGTATCCTCCTACGAGCAGTACTTC
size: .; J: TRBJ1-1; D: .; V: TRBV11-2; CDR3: CASSLDSLNTEAFF; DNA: TGTGCCAGCAGCTTAGACAGCCTGAACACTGAAGCTTTCTTT
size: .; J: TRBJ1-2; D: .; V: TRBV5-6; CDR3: CASSLGTLNYGYTF; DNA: TGTGCCAGCAGCTTAGGGACATTGAACTATGGCTACACCTTC
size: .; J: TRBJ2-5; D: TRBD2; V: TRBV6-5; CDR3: CASSKLAGGRETQYF; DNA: TGTGCCAGCAGTAAGCTAGCGGGGGGGAGAGAGACCCAGTACTTC
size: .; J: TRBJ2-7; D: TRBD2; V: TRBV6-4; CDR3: CASSGTSPNSYEQYF; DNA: TGTGCCAGCAGTGGGACTAGTCCTAACTCCTACGAGCAGTACTTC
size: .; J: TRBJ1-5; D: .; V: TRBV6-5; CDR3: CASSPRLSNQPQHF; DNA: TGTGCCAGCAGCCCTAGATTAAGCAATCAGCCCCAGCATTTT
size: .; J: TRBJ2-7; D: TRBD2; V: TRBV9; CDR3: CASSVASGRGEQYF; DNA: TGTGCCAGCAGCGTAGCTAGCGGGAGGGGCGAGCAGTACTTC
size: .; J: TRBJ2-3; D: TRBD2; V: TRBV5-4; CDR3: CASSSGTSGGAGTDTQYF; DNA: TGTGCCAGCAGCTCCGGGACTAGCGGGGGGGCGGGCACAGATACGCAGTATTTT
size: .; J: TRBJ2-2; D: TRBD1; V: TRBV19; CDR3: CASSKKTGVTGELFF; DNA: TGTGCCAGTAGTAAAAAGACAGGGGTCACCGGGGAGCTGTTTTTT
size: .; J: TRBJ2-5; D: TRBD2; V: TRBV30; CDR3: CASVIRLAGRQETQYF; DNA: TGTGCCTCAGTGATACGACTAGCGGGAAGGCAAGAGACCCAGTACTTC
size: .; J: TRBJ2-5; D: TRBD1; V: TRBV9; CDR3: CASSVTGTGSGTQYF; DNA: TGTGCCAGCAGCGTGACTGGGACAGGGTCAGGGACCCAGTACTTC
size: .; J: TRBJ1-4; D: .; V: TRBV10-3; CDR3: CATLDRDRGEKLFF; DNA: TGTGCCACCTTGGACCGGGACCGGGGGGAAAAACTGTTTTTT
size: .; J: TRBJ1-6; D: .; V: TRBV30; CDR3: CAWSVGRSSYNSPLHF; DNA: TGTGCCTGGAGTGTCGGGAGGAGCTCCTATAATTCACCCCTCCACTTT
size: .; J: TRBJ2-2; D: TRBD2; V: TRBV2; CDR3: CASSARIAGGNGELFF; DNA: TGTGCCAGCAGCGCAAGGATAGCGGGGGGTAACGGGGAGCTGTTTTTT
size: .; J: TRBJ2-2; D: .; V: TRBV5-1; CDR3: CASTPFGGGGTGELFF; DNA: TGCGCCAGCACCCCCTTTGGGGGGGGCGGCACCGGGGAGCTGTTTTTT
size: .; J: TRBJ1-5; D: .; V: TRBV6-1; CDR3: CASSDRGGTSNQPQHF; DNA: TGTGCCAGCAGTGACAGGGGAGGAACTAGCAATCAGCCCCAGCATTTT
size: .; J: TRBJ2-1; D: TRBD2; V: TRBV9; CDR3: CASSVGLAGGQGEQFF; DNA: TGTGCCAGCAGCGTAGGACTAGCGGGGGGGCAGGGTGAGCAGTTCTTC
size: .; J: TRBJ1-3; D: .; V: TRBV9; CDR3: CASSAPRGTGPHSGNTIYF; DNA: TGTGCCAGCAGCGCCCCTCGGGGGACCGGACCCCACTCTGGAAACACCATATATTTT
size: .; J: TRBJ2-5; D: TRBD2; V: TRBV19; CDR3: CASSIETSGVGETQYF; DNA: TGTGCCAGTAGTATAGAGACTAGCGGAGTGGGAGAGACCCAGTACTTC
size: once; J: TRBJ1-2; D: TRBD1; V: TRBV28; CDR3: CASSPGQGIYGYTF; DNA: TGTGCCAGCAGCCCGGGACAGGGAATCTATGGCTACACCTTC
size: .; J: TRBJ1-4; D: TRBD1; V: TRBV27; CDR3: CASSQRTGANEKLFF; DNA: TGTGCCAGCAGTCAAAGGACAGGGGCTAATGAAAAACTGTTTTTT
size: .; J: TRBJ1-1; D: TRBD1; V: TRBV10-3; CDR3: CATNGAGQMNTEAFF; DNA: TGTGCCACGAACGGTGCGGGACAGATGAACACTGAAGCTTTCTTT
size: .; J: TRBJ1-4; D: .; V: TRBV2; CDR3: CASSVDSSNEKLFF; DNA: TGTGCCAGCAGTGTGGACAGCTCTAATGAAAAACTGTTTTTT
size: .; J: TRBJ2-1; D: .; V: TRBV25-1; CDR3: CASSELGKNEQFF; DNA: TGTGCCAGCAGTGAATTGGGGAAGAATGAGCAGTTCTTC
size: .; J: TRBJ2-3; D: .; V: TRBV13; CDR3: CASSSLADHIQDTQYF; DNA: TGTGCCAGCAGCTCCCTGGCCGACCACATTCAGGATACGCAGTATTTT
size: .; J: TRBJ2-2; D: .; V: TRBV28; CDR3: CASSPPPSLELFF; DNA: TGTGCCAGCAGTCCCCCCCCTTCCCTCGAGCTGTTTTTT
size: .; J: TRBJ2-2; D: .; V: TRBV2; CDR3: CAREGLTGELFF; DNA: TGTGCTAGAGAGGGCCTCACCGGGGAGCTGTTTTTT
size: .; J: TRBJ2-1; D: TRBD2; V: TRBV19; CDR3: CASSIPFLAGSGYNEQFF; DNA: TGTGCCAGTAGTATCCCCTTCTTAGCGGGAAGCGGCTACAATGAGCAGTTCTTC
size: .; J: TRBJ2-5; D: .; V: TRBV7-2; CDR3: CASSQAQETQYF; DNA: TGTGCCAGCAGCCAGGCACAAGAGACCCAGTACTTC
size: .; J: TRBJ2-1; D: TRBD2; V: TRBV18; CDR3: CASSRTSGTYNEQFF; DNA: TGTGCCAGCTCACGGACTAGCGGGACCTACAATGAGCAGTTCTTC
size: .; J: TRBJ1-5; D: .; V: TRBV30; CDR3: CAWRLPGRPQHF; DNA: TGTGCCTGGAGACTCCCCGGGCGGCCCCAGCATTTT
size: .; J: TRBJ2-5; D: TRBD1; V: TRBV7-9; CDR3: CASSSSGGQGQETQYF; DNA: TGTGCCAGCAGCTCCTCCGGAGGACAGGGCCAAGAGACCCAGTACTTC
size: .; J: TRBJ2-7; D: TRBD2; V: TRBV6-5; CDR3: CASSYYGLAGTYEQYF; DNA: TGTGCCAGCAGTTACTATGGACTAGCGGGTACCTACGAGCAGTACTTC
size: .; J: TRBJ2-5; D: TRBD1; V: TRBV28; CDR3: CASSHSRGQGRETQYF; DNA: TGTGCCAGCAGTCACTCTCGGGGACAGGGGAGGGAGACCCAGTACTTC
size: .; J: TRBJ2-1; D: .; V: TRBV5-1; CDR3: CASSLQAGHSYNEQFF; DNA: TGCGCCAGCAGCTTGCAGGCGGGGCACTCCTACAATGAGCAGTTCTTC